One sample yielded the 4 T cell receptor beta chains listed below, sequenced in a study of shared clonotypes between healthy human individuals. Sequencing was performed with immunoSEQ multiplex PCR; in TCRdb, only in-frame clones are kept and a portion is missing. The repertoire has over a million clones, around 78% of them found once; the top ten carry under 0.65%. The sample was memory CD4+ T cells from PBMCs. As to subset: CD45RA-negative fraction. These receptors were taken from a man between 18 and 29 years old in good health. Some clones in this sample may be carry-over from other donors' samples.

This clone was counted between two and nine times. The chain carries TRBV7-9 and TRBJ2-7; a possible D gene is TRBD2 (5 bases). The CDR3 consists of 14 residues. V was shortened by 1 base and J by 4 bases, with 11 bases between the two germline ends. CDR1 is SEHNR and CDR2 is FQNEAQ in the germline V gene (reference sequence). Written as DNA, the CDR3 is TGTGCCAGCAGCTTAGAGCTTAGCGAGTACGAGCAGTACTTC. Translation gives CASSLELSEYEQYF.

This chain uses TRBV11-2 with TRBJ1-1; possible D gene TRBD1, 6 bases. The CDR3 loop spans 13 amino acids. Trimming took off 2 bases at V and 11 bases at J, with 15 bases between the two ends. Germline CDR1 and CDR2: SGHAT and FQNNGV. The CDR3 DNA reads TGTGCCAGCAGCTTAAGGGCCCGGACAGACGCTTTCTTT. Translation gives CASSLRARTDAFF.

The table lists this clone with a few counts. The gene calls are TRBV14 and TRBJ1-1, with D perhaps matching TRBD1 (6 bases). CDR3 length: 15 residues. CDR1 and CDR2 from the germline V gene are SGHDN and FVKESK. V dropped 2 bases and J dropped 4 bases, with 14 bases sitting between them. CDR3 sequence: CASSQQQGPSTEAFF. For the CDR3, the DNA is TGTGCCAGCAGCCAACAACAGGGTCCGAGCACTGAAGCTTTCTTT.

This chain uses TRBV18 with TRBJ1-1; no clear D. V lost 1 base and J lost 0, with 12 bases in between. Germline V lookup: CDR1 KGHSH, CDR2 LQKENI. The CDR3 length is 16 residues. CDR3 sequence reads: CASSPRVGTMNTEAFF. The CDR3 DNA reads TGTGCCAGCTCACCACGAGTCGGAACGATGAACACTGAAGCTTTCTTT.